The clone carrying this T cell receptor (beta chain) occurred a few times. Its specificity is unknown. Investigators took around 10 milliliters of peripheral blood from every donor. V was clipped by 6 bases and J by 0 bases, with 12 bases between them. The CDR3 totals 14 residues. The germline gives CDR1 DFQATT, CDR2 SNEGSKA (reference sequence). For the second PCR, which ran for about 7 to 11 cycles, a sample-barcoded 5' primer and a J-beta primer mix were used. TCRdb passed the 5' RACE reads through MiXCR, listing each CDR3 protein once. This sample carries 700,000 to 900,000 distinct CDR3 sequences, roughly 25% of them seen once, and the ten largest clones take around 3%. This sample is part of a study of blood T cells in healthy people across ages. Study-wide results and caveats: Measured against age, TCR beta diversity per million T cells decreased in a roughly linear manner. It was held that diversity estimates obtained from one million T cells represented underestimates.

The same sample was also used in a study of T cells of mothers and their children. Per that paper: Three healthy Caucasian mothers and their six children were the donors.

The chain recombines TRBV20-1 with TRBJ2-1; no definite D call. Sequencing was carried out using blood. The sequence was obtained from a boy aged 5-17 years in good health. The CDR3 spells CSAPTGSSYNEQFF. The CDR3 DNA sequence: TGCAGTGCGCCGACGGGTAGCTCCTACAATGAGCAGTTCTTC.